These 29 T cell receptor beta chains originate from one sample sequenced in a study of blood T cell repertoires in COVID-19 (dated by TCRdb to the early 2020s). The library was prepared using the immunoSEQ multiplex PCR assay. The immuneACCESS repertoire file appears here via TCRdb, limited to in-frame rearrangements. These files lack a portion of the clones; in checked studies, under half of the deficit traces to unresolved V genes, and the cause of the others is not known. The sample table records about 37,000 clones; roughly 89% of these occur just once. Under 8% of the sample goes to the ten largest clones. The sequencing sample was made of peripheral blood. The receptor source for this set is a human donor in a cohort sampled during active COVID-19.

The CDR3 here is CAIRGTSGRAGDTQYF. CDR3 nucleotides: TGTGCCATCAGAGGGACTAGCGGGAGGGCGGGAGATACGCAGTATTTT. The rearrangement links TRBV10-3 to TRBJ2-3, with 16 bases that match TRBD2. Unmatched junction bases numbered 5, after V lost 6 bases and J lost 5 bases. The length of the CDR3 is 16 residues. CDR1 is ENHRY and CDR2 is SYGVKD in the germline V gene.

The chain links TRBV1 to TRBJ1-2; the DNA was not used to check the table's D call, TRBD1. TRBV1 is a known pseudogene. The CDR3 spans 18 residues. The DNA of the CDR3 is TGCACCAGCAGCCCTCCTCCGGGACAAGAGTTCCCCCGCTATGGCTACACCTTC. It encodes CTSSPPPGQEFPRYGYTF.

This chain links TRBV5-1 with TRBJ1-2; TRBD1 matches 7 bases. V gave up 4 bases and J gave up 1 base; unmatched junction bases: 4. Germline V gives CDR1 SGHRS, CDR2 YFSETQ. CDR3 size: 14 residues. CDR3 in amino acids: CASSPGQYNYGYTF. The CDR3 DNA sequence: TGCGCCAGCAGCCCGGGACAGTATAACTATGGCTACACCTTC.

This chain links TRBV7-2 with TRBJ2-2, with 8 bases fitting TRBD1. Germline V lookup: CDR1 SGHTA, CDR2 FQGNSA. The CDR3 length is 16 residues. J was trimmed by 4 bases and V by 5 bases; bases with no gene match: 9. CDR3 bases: TGTGCCAGCAGCCCAGGGGGCAGGGTGAGCACCGGGGAGCTGTTTTTT. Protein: CASSPGGRVSTGELFF.

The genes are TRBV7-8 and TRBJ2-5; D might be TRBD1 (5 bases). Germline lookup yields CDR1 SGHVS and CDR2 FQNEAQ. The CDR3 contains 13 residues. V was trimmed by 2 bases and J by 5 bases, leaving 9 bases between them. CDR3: CASSLSGAETQYF. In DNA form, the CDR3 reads TGTGCCAGCAGCTTAAGTGGGGCGGAGACCCAGTACTTC.

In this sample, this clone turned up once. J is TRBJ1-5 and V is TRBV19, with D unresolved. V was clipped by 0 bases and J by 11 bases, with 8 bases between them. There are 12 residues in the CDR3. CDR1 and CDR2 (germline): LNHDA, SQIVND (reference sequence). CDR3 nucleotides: TGTGCCAGTAGTATAGATCGAGGGACCCAGCATTTT. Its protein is CASSIDRGTQHF.

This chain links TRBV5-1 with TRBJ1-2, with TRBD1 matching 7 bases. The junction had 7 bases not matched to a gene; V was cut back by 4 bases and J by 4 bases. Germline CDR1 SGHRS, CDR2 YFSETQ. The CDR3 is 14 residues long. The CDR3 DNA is TGCGCCAGCAGCACGACAGGGCCTCTCTATGGCTACACCTTC. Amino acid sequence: CASSTTGPLYGYTF. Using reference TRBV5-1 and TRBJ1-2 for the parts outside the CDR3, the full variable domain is KAGVTQTPRYLIKTRGQQVTLSCSPISGHRSVSWYQQTPGQGLQFLFEYFSETQRNKGNFPGRFSGRQFSNSRSEMNVSTLELGDSALYLCASSTTGPLYGYTFGSGTRLTVV.

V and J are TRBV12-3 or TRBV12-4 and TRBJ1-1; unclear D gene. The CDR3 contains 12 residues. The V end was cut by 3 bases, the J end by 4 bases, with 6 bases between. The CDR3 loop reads CASSFSLTEAFF. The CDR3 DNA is TGTGCCAGCAGTTTCAGTCTCACTGAAGCTTTCTTT.

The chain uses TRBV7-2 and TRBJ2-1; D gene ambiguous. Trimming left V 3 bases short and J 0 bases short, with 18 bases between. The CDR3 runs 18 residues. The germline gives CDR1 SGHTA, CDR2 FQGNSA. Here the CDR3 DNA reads TGTGCCAGCAGCTTTACGTCTGGGCTATTTAGCTCCTACAATGAGCAGTTCTTC. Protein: CASSFTSGLFSSYNEQFF.

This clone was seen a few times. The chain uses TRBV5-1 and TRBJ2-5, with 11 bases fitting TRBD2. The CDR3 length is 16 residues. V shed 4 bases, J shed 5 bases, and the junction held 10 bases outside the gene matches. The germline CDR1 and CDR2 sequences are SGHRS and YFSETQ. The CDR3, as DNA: TGCGCCAGCAGCCTAACGACTAGCGGGATCAAGGAGACCCAGTACTTC. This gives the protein CASSLTTSGIKETQYF. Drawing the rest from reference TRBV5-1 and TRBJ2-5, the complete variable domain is KAGVTQTPRYLIKTRGQQVTLSCSPISGHRSVSWYQQTPGQGLQFLFEYFSETQRNKGNFPGRFSGRQFSNSRSEMNVSTLELGDSALYLCASSLTTSGIKETQYFGPGTRLLVL.

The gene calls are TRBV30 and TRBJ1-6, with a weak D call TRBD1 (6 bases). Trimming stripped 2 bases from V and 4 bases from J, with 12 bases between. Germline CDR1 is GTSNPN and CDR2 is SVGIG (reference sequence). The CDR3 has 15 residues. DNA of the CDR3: TGTGCCTGGAGTCGTCGGACAGATTATAATTCACCCCTCCACTTT. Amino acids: CAWSRRTDYNSPLHF.

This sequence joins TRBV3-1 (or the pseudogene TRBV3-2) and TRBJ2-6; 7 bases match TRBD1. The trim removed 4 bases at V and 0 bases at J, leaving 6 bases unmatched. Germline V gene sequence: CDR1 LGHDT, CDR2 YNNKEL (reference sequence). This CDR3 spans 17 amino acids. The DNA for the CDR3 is TGTGCCAGCAGCCCCGGGACAGTGAGCTCTGGGGCCAACGTCCTGACTTTC. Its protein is CASSPGTVSSGANVLTF.

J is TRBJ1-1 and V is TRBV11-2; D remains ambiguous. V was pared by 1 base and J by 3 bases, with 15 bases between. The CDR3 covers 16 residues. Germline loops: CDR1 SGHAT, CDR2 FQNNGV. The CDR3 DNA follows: TGTGCCAGCAGCTTAGGGCGCCGGCGGGGAGACACTGAAGCTTTCTTT. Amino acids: CASSLGRRRGDTEAFF.

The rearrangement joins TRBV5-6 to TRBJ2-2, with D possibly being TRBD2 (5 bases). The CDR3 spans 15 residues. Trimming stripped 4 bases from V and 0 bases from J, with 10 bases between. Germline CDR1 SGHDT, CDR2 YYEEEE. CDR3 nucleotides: TGTGCCAGCAGCAAAACTAGGCCGAACACCGGGGAGCTGTTTTTT. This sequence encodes CASSKTRPNTGELFF. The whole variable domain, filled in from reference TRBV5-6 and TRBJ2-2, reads DAGVTQSPTHLIKTRGQQVTLRCSPKSGHDTVSWYQQALGQGPQFIFQYYEEEERQRGNFPDRFSGHQFPNYSSELNVNALLLGDSALYLCASSKTRPNTGELFFGEGSRLTVL.

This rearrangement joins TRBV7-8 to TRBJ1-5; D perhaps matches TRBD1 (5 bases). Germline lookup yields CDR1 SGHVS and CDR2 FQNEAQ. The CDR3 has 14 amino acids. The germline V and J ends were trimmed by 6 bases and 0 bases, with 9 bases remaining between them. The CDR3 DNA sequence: TGTGCCAGCAGGGCGGGGGGTAGCAATCAGCCCCAGCATTTT. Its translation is CASRAGGSNQPQHF.

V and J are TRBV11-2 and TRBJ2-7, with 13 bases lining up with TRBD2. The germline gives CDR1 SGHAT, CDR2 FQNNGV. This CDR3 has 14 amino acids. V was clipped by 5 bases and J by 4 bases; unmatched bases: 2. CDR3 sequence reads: CASSRTSGSYEQYF. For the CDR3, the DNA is TGTGCCAGCAGCCGGACTAGCGGGAGTTACGAGCAGTACTTC.

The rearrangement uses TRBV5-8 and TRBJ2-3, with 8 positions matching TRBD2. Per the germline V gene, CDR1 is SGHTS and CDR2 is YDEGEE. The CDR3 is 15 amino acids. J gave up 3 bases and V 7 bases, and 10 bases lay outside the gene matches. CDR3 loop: CASGIVASGTDTQYF. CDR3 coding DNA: TGTGCCAGCGGGATTGTCGCTAGCGGGACAGATACGCAGTATTTT. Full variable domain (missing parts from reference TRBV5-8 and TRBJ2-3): EAGVTQSPTHLIKTRGQQATLRCSPISGHTSVYWYQQALGLGLQFLLWYDEGEERNRGNFPPRFSGRQFPNYSSELNVNALELEDSALYLCASGIVASGTDTQYFGPGTRLTVL.

CDR3 sequence (DNA): TGTGCCAGTCAAGACAGGGATAATGAAAAACTGTTTTTT. Its translation: CASQDRDNEKLFF. The chain joins TRBV19 to TRBJ1-4, with 7 nucleotides matching TRBD1. The germline gives CDR1 LNHDA, CDR2 SQIVND (reference sequence). The V and J ends lost 8 bases and 4 bases, in that order; junction bases with no gene match: 4. The CDR3 is 13 amino acids.

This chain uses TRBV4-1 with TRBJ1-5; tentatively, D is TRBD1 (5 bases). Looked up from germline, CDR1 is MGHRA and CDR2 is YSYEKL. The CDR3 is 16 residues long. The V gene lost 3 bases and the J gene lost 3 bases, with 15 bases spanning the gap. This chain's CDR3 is CASSHPIGHSNQPQHF. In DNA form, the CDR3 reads TGCGCCAGCAGCCACCCCATAGGACACTCCAATCAGCCCCAGCATTTT.

The CDR3 nucleotides read TGTGCCAGCAGCTTTCGGCAGGGTGGCTACGAGCAGTACTTC. It translates to CASSFRQGGYEQYF. This chain joins TRBV5-5 and TRBJ2-7, with D perhaps TRBD1 (5 bases). CDR1 and CDR2 (germline): SGHKS, YYEKEE (reference sequence). With 2 bases removed from V and 3 bases from J, the gap between germline ends came to 12 bases. The CDR3 is 14 amino acids. The full variable domain, rest sourced from reference TRBV5-5 and TRBJ2-7, is DAGVTQSPTHLIKTRGQQVTLRCSPISGHKSVSWYQQVLGQGPQFIFQYYEKEERGRGNFPDRFSARQFPNYSSELNVNALLLGDSALYLCASSFRQGGYEQYFGPGTRLTVT.

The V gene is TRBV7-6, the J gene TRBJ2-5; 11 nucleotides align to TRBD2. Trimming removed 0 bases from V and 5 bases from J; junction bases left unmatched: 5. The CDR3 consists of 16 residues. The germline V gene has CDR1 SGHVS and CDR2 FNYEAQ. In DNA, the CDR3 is TGTGCCAGCAGCTTAGCGTCCCTAGCGGGGGGTGAGACCCAGTACTTC. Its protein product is CASSLASLAGGETQYF. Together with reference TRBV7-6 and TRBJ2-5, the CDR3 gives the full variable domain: GAGVSQSPRYKVTKRGQDVALRCDPISGHVSLYWYRQALGQGPEFLTYFNYEAQQDKSGLPNDRFSAERPEGSISTLTIQRTEQRDSAMYRCASSLASLAGGETQYFGPGTRLLVL.

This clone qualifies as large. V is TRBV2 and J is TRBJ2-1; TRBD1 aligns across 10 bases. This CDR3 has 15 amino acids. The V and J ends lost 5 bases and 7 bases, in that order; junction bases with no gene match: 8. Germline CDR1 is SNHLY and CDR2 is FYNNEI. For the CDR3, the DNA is TGTGCCAGCAGTTATCCCGGGACAGGGGAAAATGAGCAGTTCTTC. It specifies CASSYPGTGENEQFF.

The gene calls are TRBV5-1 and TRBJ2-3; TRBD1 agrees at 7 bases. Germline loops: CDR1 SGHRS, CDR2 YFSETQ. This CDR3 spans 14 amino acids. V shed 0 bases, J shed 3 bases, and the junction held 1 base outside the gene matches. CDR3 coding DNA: TGCGCCAGCAGCTTGGACAGGGGTACAGATACGCAGTATTTT. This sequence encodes CASSLDRGTDTQYF.

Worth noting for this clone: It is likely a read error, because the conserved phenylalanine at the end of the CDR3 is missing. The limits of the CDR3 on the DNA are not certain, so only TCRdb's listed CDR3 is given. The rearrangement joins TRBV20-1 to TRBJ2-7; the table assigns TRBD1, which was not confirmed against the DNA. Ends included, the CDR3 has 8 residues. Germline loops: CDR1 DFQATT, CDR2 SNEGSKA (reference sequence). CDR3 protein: CSASAHVL.

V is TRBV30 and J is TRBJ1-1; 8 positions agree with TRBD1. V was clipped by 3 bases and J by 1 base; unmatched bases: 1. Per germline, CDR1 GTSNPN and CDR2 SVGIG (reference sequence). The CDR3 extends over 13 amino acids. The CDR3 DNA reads TGTGCCTGGAGCGGGACAGGGAACACTGAAGCTTTCTTT. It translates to CAWSGTGNTEAFF. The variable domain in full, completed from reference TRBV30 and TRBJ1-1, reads SQTIHQWPATLVQPVGSPLSLECTVEGTSNPNLYWYRQAAGRGLQLLFYSVGIGQISSEVPQNLSASRPQDRQFILSSKKLLLSDSGFYLCAWSGTGNTEAFFGQGTRLTVV.

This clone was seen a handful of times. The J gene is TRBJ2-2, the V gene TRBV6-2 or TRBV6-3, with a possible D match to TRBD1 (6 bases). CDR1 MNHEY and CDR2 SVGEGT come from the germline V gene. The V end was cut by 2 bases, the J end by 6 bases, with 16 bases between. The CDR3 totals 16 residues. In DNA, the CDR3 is TGTGCCAGCAGTTACGACGGGACACGCCGGCCCGGGGAGCTGTTTTTT. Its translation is CASSYDGTRRPGELFF.

The CDR3 DNA sequence: TGTGCCAGCAGTTGGGACATTAACTATGGCTACACCTTC. It encodes CASSWDINYGYTF. The V call is TRBV12-3 or TRBV12-4, the J call TRBJ1-2; TRBD1 might be the D (6 bases). The V gene lost 4 bases and the J gene lost 1 base, with 7 bases spanning the gap. The CDR3 extends over 13 amino acids.

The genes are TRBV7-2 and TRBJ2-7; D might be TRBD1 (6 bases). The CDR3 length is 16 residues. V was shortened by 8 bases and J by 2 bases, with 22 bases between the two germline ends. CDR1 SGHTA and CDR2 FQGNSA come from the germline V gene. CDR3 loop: CASGPRGRPPTYEQYF. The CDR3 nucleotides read TGTGCCAGCGGGCCCAGGGGCCGCCCACCCACCTACGAGCAGTACTTC.

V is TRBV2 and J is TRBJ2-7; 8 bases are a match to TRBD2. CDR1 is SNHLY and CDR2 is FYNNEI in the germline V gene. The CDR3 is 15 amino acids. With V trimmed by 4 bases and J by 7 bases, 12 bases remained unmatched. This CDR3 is CASSAEGLASGEQYF. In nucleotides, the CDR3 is TGTGCCAGCAGTGCGGAAGGACTAGCCTCGGGAGAGCAGTACTTC.